This TCR beta chain emerged from a study of cytomegalovirus exposure and HLA in healthy donors. Both 60 Vbeta primers and 13 Jbeta primers went into the PCR. The protocol was immunoSEQ multiplex PCR, while the TCRdb copy is restricted to in-frame clones and leaves out a portion. The table includes around 180,000 clones, roughly 74% detected once. Trimming at V came to 0 bases and at J to 0 bases, leaving 8 bases not matched to a gene. This CDR3 region has 18 residues. CDR1 and CDR2 (germline): SGHRS, YFSETQ. The clonotype comes from a young woman in good health and CMV-seropositive. V and J are TRBV5-1 and TRBJ1-1; 10 positions agree with TRBD1. Sequenced material: PBMCs. This chain's CDR3 is CASSLEGQGSVMNTEAFF. The CDR3 DNA reads as TGCGCCAGCAGCTTGGAGGGACAGGGGTCTGTCATGAACACTGAAGCTTTCTTT.